Listed below are T cell receptor beta chains from one sample, sequenced in a study of follicular helper T cells after annual influenza vaccination. Sequenced by immunoSEQ multiplex PCR; TCRdb stores in-frame clones only, minus some. Of more than 250 clones listed, 70% to 90% are singletons. The sequences come from CXCR5+ CD38+ circulating T follicular helper cells from blood, collected on the day of influenza vaccination. These receptor sequences come from an adult who received the influenza vaccine. The CDR3 runs from the conserved cysteine through the conserved F or W. Fields, in order: V gene, J gene, D gene, clone size, CDR3 DNA, CDR3 protein. The D gene is left open where the match is weak. Clone size is stated in some rows and not others, as once, few, many or a class when expanded.

TRBV5-4,TRBJ2-2,TRBD1,.,TGTGCCAGCAGCTTCTACAGGGGAAAGGCCGGGGAGCTGTTTTTT,CASSFYRGKAGELFF
TRBV4-2,TRBJ1-6,.,few,TGTGCCAGCAGCCAACCCTGGGGGAATTCACCCCTCCACTTT,CASSQPWGNSPLHF
TRBV5-4,TRBJ2-7,TRBD2,.,TGTGCCAGCAGCTCGGGAGGGTGGTCGGCTCGCTCGGCTAACAGCGAGCAGTACTTC,CASSSGGWSARSANSEQYF
TRBV19,TRBJ2-5,.,.,TGTGCCAGTAGTATAGCAGGGGAGGAGACCCAGTACTTC,CASSIAGEETQYF
TRBV7-2,TRBJ1-5,.,.,TGTGCCAGCAGCTTTACAGGTCTCTCAACCGGGACCCAGCATTTT,CASSFTGLSTGTQHF
TRBV9,TRBJ2-1,.,few,TGTGCCAGCAGCGTAGGGGGACTGAGGGATAGCTCCTACAATGAGCAGTTCTTC,CASSVGGLRDSSYNEQFF
TRBV19,TRBJ1-2,.,few,TGTGCCAGTAGTATTTCTAACAGCAACTATGGCTACACCTTC,CASSISNSNYGYTF
TRBV21-1,TRBJ2-1,.,.,TGTGCCAGCAGGGCCCCTGTAGCACACCATTCCGACAATGAGCAGTTCTTC,CASRAPVAHHSDNEQFF
TRBV5-1,TRBJ2-7,TRBD1,.,TGCGCCAGCAGCCCGGGACAGGGCGCCTACGAGCAGTACTTC,CASSPGQGAYEQYF
TRBV5-4,TRBJ2-7,TRBD2,.,TGTGCCAGCAGCTTGGGTAGCGGGGGGGCCTTGTACGAGCAGTACTTC,CASSLGSGGALYEQYF
TRBV7-2,TRBJ1-1,TRBD1,once,TGTGCCAGCAGCTTAGGGCGGGACAGGGTCACTGAAGCTTTCTTT,CASSLGRDRVTEAFF
TRBV6-5,TRBJ2-1,TRBD2,.,TGTGCCAGCAGTTGGTCTAGGCTAGCGGTTACTAATGAGCAGTTCTTC,CASSWSRLAVTNEQFF
TRBV9,TRBJ1-4,.,.,TGTGCCAGCAGCGTAGAGGCCTGGGTACAGGGATATAATGAAAAACTGTTTTTT,CASSVEAWVQGYNEKLFF
TRBV10-3,TRBJ2-7,TRBD2,.,TGTGCCATCAGTGGACTACCCGGGGGGATTGCCTACGAGCAGTACTTC,CAISGLPGGIAYEQYF
TRBV6-5,TRBJ2-5,TRBD2,.,TGTGCCAGCAGTCGGGGGGGGGCCGGACAAGAGACCCAGTACTTC,CASSRGGAGQETQYF
TRBV4-3,TRBJ1-3,.,once,TGCGCCAGCAGCCAAGATGCGGGTACTGGAAACACCATATATTTT,CASSQDAGTGNTIYF
TRBV2,TRBJ2-1,.,.,TGTGCCAGCAGTCCTTACAATGAGCAGTTCTTC,CASSPYNEQFF
TRBV12-1,TRBJ1-4,.,.,TGTGCCAGCAGAGGTAAACTGTTTTTT,CASRGKLFF
TRBV1,TRBJ2-2,.,.,TGCACCAGCAGCCGCCCCTTGGCGGGGGGGCCTGGGACCGGGGAGCTGTTTTTT,CTSSRPLAGGPGTGELFF
TRBV2,TRBJ1-1,.,.,TGTGCCAGCGCGGGGGGGGGCAACACTGAAGCTTTCTTT,CASAGGGNTEAFF
TRBV10-3,TRBJ1-1,TRBD1,.,TGTGCCATCCGGACAGGGAGAAACACTGAAGCTTTCTTT,CAIRTGRNTEAFF
TRBV5-4,TRBJ2-1,TRBD2,.,TGTGCCAGCAGCTTTCGGGGGGGATTCTACAATGAGCAGTTCTTC,CASSFRGGFYNEQFF
TRBV6-1,TRBJ1-2,TRBD1,.,TGTGCCGGGGGAGACAGGGGTTATGGCTACACCTTC,CAGGDRGYGYTF
TRBV5-1,TRBJ2-2,.,.,TGCGCCAGCAGCTTGGCACTAGCGAACACCGGGGAGCTGTTTTTT,CASSLALANTGELFF
TRBV7-8,TRBJ1-4,.,.,TGTGCCAGCAGATCGACAGGAACAACTAATGAAAAACTGTTTTTT,CASRSTGTTNEKLFF
TRBV12-5,TRBJ2-6,.,.,TGTGCTAGTGGGTGGTGCACAGCAGGACAAAGTCGGGCCAACGTCCTGACTTTC,CASGWCTAGQSRANVLTF
TRBV21-1,TRBJ2-3,.,once,TGTGCCAGCAGCACACGTTGCCGCCGAGGTACGCAGTATTTT,CASSTRCRRGTQYF
TRBV6-6,TRBJ2-7,TRBD1,.,TGTGCCAGCAGTTACGGGGGGACAGGGGGGGGCGAGCAGTACTTC,CASSYGGTGGGEQYF
TRBV13,TRBJ2-7,.,.,TGTGCCAGCAGCTTAGCCACGGGTTACGAGCAGTACTTC,CASSLATGYEQYF
TRBV7-9,TRBJ1-6,TRBD1,few,TGTGCCAGCAGCTTGACAGGGAGCTCCTATAATTCACCCCTCCACTTT,CASSLTGSSYNSPLHF
TRBV27,TRBJ2-1,TRBD2,.,TGTGCCAGCAGCGCCGGGACTACCTACAATGAGCAGTTCTTC,CASSAGTTYNEQFF
TRBV18,TRBJ1-6,.,.,TGTGCCAGCTCTCCCGGGACGACGGATTCACCCCTCCACTTT,CASSPGTTDSPLHF
TRBV7-9,TRBJ2-7,.,few,TGTGCCAGCAGCTTAGACGGTGGCAGCTACGAGCAGTACTTC,CASSLDGGSYEQYF
TRBV10-3,TRBJ2-7,.,.,TGTGCCATCAGTGATAGGGGTAGGGCCTACGAGCAGTACTTC,CAISDRGRAYEQYF
TRBV4-3,TRBJ2-7,TRBD1,.,TGCGCCAGCAGCCAAGGCAAGGGGGCTCAAAAATACGAGCAGTACTTC,CASSQGKGAQKYEQYF
TRBV7-2,TRBJ2-7,TRBD1,.,TGTGCCAGCAGCTTAGCGGGCGGGACAGGGGCGTACGAGCAGTACTTC,CASSLAGGTGAYEQYF
TRBV11-3,TRBJ2-6,.,.,TGTGCCAGCGCCCGTCAGGGCGGCGCTGGGGCCAACGTCCTGACTTTC,CASARQGGAGANVLTF
TRBV19,TRBJ1-2,.,.,TGTGCCAGTAGTATGAAATCGGCAAATCGAAAGACCTATGGCTACACCTTC,CASSMKSANRKTYGYTF
TRBV7-2,TRBJ2-3,.,.,TGTGCCAGCAGAACCCCTTCCCTGGATACGCAGTATTTT,CASRTPSLDTQYF
TRBV21-1,TRBJ1-2,.,.,TGTGCCAGCAGCAAAGCGCAAAAGGGGGCGGACTATGGCTACACCTTC,CASSKAQKGADYGYTF
TRBV5-5,TRBJ1-2,.,once,TGTGCCAGCGACCTCTCGCGAAAGACCTATGGCTACACCTTC,CASDLSRKTYGYTF